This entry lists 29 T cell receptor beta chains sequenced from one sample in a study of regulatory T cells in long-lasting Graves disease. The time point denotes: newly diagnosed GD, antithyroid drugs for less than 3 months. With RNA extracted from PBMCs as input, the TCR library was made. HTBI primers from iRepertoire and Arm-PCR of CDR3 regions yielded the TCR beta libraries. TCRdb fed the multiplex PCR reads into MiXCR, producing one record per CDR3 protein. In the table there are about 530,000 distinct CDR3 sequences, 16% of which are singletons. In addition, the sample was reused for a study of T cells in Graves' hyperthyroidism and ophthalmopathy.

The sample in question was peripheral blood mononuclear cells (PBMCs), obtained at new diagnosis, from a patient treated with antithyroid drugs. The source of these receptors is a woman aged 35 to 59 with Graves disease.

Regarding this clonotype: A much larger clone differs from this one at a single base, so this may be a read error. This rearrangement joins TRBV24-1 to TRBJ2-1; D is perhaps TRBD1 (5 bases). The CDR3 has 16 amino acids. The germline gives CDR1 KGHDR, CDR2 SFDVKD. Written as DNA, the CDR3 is TGTGCCACCAGTGATTCAGGGCAGAGCTCCTACAGTGAGCAGTTCTTC. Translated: CATSDSGQSSYSEQFF.

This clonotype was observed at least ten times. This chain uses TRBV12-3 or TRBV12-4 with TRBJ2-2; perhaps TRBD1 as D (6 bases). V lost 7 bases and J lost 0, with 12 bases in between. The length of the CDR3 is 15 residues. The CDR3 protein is CASTWRQANTGELFF. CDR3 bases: TGTGCCAGCACCTGGAGACAGGCGAACACCGGGGAGCTGTTTTTT.

DNA for the CDR3: TGCAGTGCCCTCCCCGCAGGGAGGGGGTCCTATAATTCACCCCTCCACTTT. It is translated as CSALPAGRGSYNSPLHF. The chain carries TRBV20-1 and TRBJ1-6; TRBD1 might be the D (6 bases). V was clipped by 6 bases and J by 1 base, with 19 bases between them. Germline V lookup: CDR1 DFQATT, CDR2 SNEGSKA (reference sequence). The CDR3 runs to 17 residues.

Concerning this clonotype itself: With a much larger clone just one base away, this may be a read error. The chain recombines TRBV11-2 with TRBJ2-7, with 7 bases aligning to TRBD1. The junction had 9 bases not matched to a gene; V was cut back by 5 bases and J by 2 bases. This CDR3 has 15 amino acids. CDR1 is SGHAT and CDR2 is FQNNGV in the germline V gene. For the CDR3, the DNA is TGTGCCAGCAGCCTCGTTCCTGGGACAGCCTACGAGCAGTACTTC. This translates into CASSLVPGTAYEQYF.

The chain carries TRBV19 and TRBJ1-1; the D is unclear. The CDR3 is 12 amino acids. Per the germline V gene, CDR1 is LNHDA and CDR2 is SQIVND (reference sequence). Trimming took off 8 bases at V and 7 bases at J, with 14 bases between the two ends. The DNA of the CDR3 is TGTGCCAGTCCCTTAGAGAGAAATGAAGCTTTCTTT. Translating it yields CASPLERNEAFF. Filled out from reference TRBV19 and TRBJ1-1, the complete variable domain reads DGGITQSPKYLFRKEGQNVTLSCEQNLNHDAMYWYRQDPGQGLRLIYYSQIVNDFQKGDIAEGYSVSREKKESFPLTVTSAQKNPTAFYLCASPLERNEAFFGQGTRLTVV.

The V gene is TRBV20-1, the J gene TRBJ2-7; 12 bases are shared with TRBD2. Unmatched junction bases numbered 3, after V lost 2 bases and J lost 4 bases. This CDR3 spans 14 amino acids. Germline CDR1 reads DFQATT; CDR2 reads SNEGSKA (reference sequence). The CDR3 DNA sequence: TGCAGTGCTAGAACTAGCGGGGGGTTGTACGAGCAGTACTTC. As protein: CSARTSGGLYEQYF.

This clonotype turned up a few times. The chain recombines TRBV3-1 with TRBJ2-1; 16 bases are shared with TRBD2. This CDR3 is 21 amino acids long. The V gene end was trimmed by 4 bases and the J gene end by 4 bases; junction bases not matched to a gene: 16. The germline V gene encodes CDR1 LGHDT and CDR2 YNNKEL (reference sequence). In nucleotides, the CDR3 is TGTGCCAGCAGCCCTAGCTCCCTGGGACTAGCGGGGGGGCCGGGTTACAATGAGCAGTTCTTC. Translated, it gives CASSPSSLGLAGGPGYNEQFF.

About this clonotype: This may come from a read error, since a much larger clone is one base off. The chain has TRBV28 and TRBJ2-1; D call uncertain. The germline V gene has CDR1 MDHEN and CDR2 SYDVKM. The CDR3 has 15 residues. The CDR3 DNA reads TGTACCAGCAGTCCGCCCCACAGAACCGGGAATGAGCAGTTCTTC. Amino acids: CTSSPPHRTGNEQFF.

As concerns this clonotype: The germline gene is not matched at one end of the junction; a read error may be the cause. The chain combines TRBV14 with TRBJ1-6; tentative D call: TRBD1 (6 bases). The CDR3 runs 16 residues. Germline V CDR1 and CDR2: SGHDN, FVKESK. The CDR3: CASSQGLSSYNSPLHF. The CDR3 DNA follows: TGTGCCAGTAGCCAGGGGCTTAGCTCCTATAATTCACCCCTCCACTTT.

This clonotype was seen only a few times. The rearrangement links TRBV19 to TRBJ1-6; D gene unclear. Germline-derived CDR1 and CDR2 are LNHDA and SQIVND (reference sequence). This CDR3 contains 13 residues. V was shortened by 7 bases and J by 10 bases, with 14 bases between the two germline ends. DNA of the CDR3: TGTGCCAGTATGGAAAGGGTGGCGTCACCCCTCCACTTT. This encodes CASMERVASPLHF.

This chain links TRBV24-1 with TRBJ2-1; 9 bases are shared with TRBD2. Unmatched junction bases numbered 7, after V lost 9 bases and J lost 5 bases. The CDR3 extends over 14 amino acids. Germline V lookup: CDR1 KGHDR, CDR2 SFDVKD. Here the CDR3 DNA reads TGTGCCACCCAAGCTAGCGGGGACCACAATGAGCAGTTCTTC. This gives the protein CATQASGDHNEQFF.

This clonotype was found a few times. The CDR3 bases are TGTGCCAGCAGTCCCCTTCGCTCCCTCACCATATATTTT. Protein: CASSPLRSLTIYF. The V and J genes are TRBV28 and TRBJ1-3; D is unclear. Looked up from germline, CDR1 is MDHEN and CDR2 is SYDVKM. The CDR3 has 13 amino acids. With 5 bases removed from V and 9 bases from J, the gap between germline ends came to 14 bases.

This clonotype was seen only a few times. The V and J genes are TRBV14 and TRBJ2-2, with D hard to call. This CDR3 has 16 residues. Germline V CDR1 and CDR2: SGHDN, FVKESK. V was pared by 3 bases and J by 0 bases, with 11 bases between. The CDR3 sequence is CASSQGTSANTGELFF. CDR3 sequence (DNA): TGTGCCAGCAGCCAGGGTACAAGCGCGAACACCGGGGAGCTGTTTTTT.

CDR3: CASIRSLEQPQHF. CDR3 DNA sequence: TGTGCCAGCATTAGATCCTTGGAGCAGCCCCAGCATTTT. The chain employs TRBV6-1 and TRBJ1-5, with no clear D. Trimming left V 7 bases short and J 7 bases short, with 14 bases between. Germline loops: CDR1 MNHNS, CDR2 SASEGT. This CDR3 is 13 amino acids long.

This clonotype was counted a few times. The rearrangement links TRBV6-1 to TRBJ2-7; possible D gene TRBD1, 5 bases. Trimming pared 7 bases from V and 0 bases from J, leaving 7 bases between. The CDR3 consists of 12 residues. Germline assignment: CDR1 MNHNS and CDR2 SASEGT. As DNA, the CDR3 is TGTGCCAGCACCGGACACTCCTACGAGCAGTACTTC. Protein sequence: CASTGHSYEQYF.

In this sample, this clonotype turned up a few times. This CDR3 reads CASKRTSGETDTQYF. The CDR3 DNA follows: TGTGCCAGCAAGAGGACTAGCGGGGAGACAGATACGCAGTATTTT. This chain joins TRBV2 and TRBJ2-3; TRBD2 agrees at 12 bases. V shed 7 bases, J shed 3 bases, and the junction held 5 bases outside the gene matches. Per the germline V gene, CDR1 is SNHLY and CDR2 is FYNNEI. This CDR3 spans 15 amino acids. The complete variable domain, with remaining parts taken from reference TRBV2 and TRBJ2-3, reads EPEVTQTPSHQVTQMGQEVILRCVPISNHLYFYWYRQILGQKVEFLVSFYNNEISEKSEIFDDQFSVERPDGSNFTLKIRSTKLEDSAMYFCASKRTSGETDTQYFGPGTRLTVL.

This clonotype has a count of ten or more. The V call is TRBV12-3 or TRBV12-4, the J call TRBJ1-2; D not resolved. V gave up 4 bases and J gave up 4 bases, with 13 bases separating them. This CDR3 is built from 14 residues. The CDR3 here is CASSYGSGFYGYTF. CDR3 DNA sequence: TGTGCCAGCAGTTACGGCAGCGGCTTCTATGGCTACACCTTC.

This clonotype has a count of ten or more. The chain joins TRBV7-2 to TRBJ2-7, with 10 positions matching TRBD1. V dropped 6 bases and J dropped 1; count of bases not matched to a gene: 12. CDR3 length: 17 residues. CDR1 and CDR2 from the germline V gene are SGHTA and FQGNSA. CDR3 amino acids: CASSRRRGGQGSYEQYF. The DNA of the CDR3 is TGTGCCAGCAGTCGCCGACGGGGGGGACAGGGGTCCTACGAGCAGTACTTC.

The CDR3 DNA sequence: TGCGCCAGCAGCCAAGATGAGGCAGGGGGCACTGAAGCTTTCTTT. It codes for CASSQDEAGGTEAFF. This chain joins TRBV4-1 and TRBJ1-1; 7 bases map to TRBD1. The germline V gene has CDR1 MGHRA and CDR2 YSYEKL. The CDR3 length is 15 residues. V was clipped by 0 bases and J by 4 bases; unmatched bases: 5.

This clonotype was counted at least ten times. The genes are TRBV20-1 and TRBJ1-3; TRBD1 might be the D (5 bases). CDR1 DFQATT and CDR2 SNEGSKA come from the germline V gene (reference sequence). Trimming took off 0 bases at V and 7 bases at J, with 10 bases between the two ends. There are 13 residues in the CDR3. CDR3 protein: CSAREGPFNTIYF. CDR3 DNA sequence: TGCAGTGCTAGAGAGGGGCCCTTTAACACCATATATTTT.

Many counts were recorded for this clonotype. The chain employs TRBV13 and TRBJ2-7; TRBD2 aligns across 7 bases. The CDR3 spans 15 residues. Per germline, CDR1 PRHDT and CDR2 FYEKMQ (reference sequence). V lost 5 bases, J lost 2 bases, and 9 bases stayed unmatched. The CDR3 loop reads CASSPSPRGTYEQYF. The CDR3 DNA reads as TGTGCCAGCAGCCCCTCCCCGCGGGGGACCTACGAGCAGTACTTC.

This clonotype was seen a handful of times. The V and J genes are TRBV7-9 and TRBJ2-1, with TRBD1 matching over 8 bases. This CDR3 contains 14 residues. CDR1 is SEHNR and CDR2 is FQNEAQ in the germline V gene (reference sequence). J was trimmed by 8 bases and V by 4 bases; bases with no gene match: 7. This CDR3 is CASSSGQGFDEQFF. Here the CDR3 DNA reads TGTGCCAGCAGCTCAGGACAGGGTTTCGATGAGCAGTTCTTC.

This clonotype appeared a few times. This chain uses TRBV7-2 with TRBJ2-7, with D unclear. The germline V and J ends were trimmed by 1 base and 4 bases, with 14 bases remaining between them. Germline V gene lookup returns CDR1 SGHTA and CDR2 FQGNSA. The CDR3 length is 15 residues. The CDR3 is CASSLVASAQYEQYF. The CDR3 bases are TGTGCCAGCAGCTTAGTTGCCAGCGCACAGTACGAGCAGTACTTC.

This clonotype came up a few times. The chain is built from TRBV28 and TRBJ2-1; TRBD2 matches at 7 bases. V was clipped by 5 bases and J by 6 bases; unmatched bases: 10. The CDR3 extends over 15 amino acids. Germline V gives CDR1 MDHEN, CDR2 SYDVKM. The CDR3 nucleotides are TGTGCCAGCAGTGGCGCGGGAGATCGTTTCAATGAGCAGTTCTTC. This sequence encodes CASSGAGDRFNEQFF. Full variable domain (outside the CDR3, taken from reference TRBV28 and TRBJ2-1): DVKVTQSSRYLVKRTGEKVFLECVQDMDHENMFWYRQDPGLGLRLIYFSYDVKMKEKGDIPEGYSVSREKKERFSLILESASTNQTSMYLCASSGAGDRFNEQFFGPGTRLTVL.

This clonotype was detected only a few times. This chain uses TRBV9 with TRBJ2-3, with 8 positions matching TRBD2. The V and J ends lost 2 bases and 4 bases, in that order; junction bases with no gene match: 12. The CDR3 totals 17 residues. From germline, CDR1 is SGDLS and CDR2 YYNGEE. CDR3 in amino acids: CASSVGTSVAVADTQYF. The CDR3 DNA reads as TGTGCCAGCAGCGTGGGGACTAGTGTGGCGGTCGCAGATACGCAGTATTTT.

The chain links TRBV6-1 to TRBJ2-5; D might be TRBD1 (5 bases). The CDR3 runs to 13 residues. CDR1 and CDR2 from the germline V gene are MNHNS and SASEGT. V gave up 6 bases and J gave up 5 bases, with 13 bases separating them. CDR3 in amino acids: CASRGVSWETQYF. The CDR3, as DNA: TGTGCCAGCAGAGGGGTGTCATGGGAGACCCAGTACTTC.

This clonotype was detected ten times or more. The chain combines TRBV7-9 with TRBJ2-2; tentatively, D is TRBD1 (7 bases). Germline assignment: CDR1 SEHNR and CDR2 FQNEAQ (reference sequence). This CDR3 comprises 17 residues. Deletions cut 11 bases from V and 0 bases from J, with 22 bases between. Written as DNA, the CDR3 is TGTGCCCCATACGCGGGACAGAATTACTCGAACACCGGGGAGCTGTTTTTT. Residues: CAPYAGQNYSNTGELFF.

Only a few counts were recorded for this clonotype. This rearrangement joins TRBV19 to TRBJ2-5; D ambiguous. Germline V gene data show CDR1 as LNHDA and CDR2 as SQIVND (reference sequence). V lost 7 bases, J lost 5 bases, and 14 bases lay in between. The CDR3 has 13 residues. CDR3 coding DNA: TGTGCCAGTAAGGGTAAGGTGGTGGAGACCCAGTACTTC. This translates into CASKGKVVETQYF.

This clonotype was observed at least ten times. The CDR3 DNA sequence: TGTGCCAGCAGCCAAGATGTCCCCAAATCACCCCTCCACTTT. This encodes CASSQDVPKSPLHF. The chain joins TRBV3-1 to TRBJ1-6; D remains ambiguous. CDR1 is LGHDT and CDR2 is YNNKEL in the germline V gene (reference sequence). Deletions cut 0 bases from V and 10 bases from J, with 10 bases between. This CDR3 has 14 residues.